This T cell receptor beta chain was identified in a study of T cells in localized non-small cell lung cancer. The assay was immunoSEQ multiplex PCR, and TCRdb's table has in-frame clones only and misses some. The profile shows about 34,000 clones, roughly 80% of them singletons. The input for sequencing was peripheral blood, taken before any cancer treatment. The sequence was collected from a male donor aged 60 or over with stage II squamous cell lung carcinoma.

In DNA, the CDR3 is TGTGCCAGCAGCCGAGCGCGGGGACAAAACATTCAGTACTTC. Its translation is CASSRARGQNIQYF. The V gene is TRBV4-2, the J gene TRBJ2-4; the D gene is possibly TRBD2 (6 bases). The CDR3 is 14 amino acids. V was shortened by 4 bases and J by 5 bases, with 12 bases between the two germline ends. Germline V gives CDR1 LGHNA, CDR2 YNFKEQ.